The text below deals with one T cell receptor (beta chain). In this sample, this clone turned up once. Its cognate antigen has yet to be identified. Base qualities were left out, and no much larger clone turns up one base away. The data were taken from a study of T cell responses to AZD1222 COVID-19 vaccine (dated by TCRdb to the early 2020s). For the study in its entirety: A total of 230 to 250 trial participants underwent TCR sequencing, of whom 200 to 220 received two doses of AZD1222 and around 25 received two doses of the MenACWY control vaccine. Trial participants were enrolled by age into subgroups of 18-55, 56-69 and 70-plus years, and around 150, 29 and 61 TCR-sequenced participants, respectively, were included in these subgroups. Findings and caveats that apply to the study as a whole: Most participants were white British and females outnumbered males, and the authors suggested that clonal diversity may have been underestimated. Spike-specific TCR breadth and depth rose significantly after two AZD1222 doses compared with day 0 and with MenACWY recipients. Because no samples from the day 14 peak response were available, repertoires could be characterized only after the peak T cell response. Conclusions about previously exposed vaccinees are limited because only 5 or 6 AZD1222 recipients were SARS-CoV-2 seropositive at baseline. CD4 TCRs associated with the vaccine covered the entire spike protein, and the dominant responses were in regions 160-218 and 743-854. The 56-69-year group was small, and its depth increase did not reach significance, likely because of low power. Epitopes outside the regions mutated in the B.1.351 and B.1.1.7 variants were reportedly recognized by nearly half of the unique spike-specific TCRs.

V gives up 1 base and J gives up 11 bases, and the segment between their germline ends measures 14 bases. From the cysteine through the phenylalanine, the CDR3 covers 13 amino acids. The kept DNA is CDR3 alone, 39 bases in frame from the first base. The germline V gene encodes CDR1 SGHTA and CDR2 FQGNSA. The CDR3 regions of human TCRbeta chains were analyzed by immunosequencing. Per the source publication's procedure: Repertoire TCRs were matched against a reference library of SARS-CoV-2-specific TCRs generated with the MIRA antigen-specificity platform. Breadth was defined as the fraction of unique TCRs that were SARS-CoV-2-associated, and depth was defined as the fraction of total T cells that were SARS-CoV-2-associated. Each spike-specific TCR was assigned to its reactive spike region and to a CD4 or CD8 class using the MIRA data. Log10-transformed breadth and depth values were compared by one-way ANOVA with Sidak's multiple comparisons tests. TCRdb holds this immuneACCESS table with in-frame rearrangements only. Some clones are missing; in checked studies, unresolved V genes explain under half, and the rest has no known cause. V and J calls and clone size come straight from that table; D and trimming were deduced from the DNA. For this sample there are 160,000 or so clones; just under 90% appear just once. The ten biggest clones cover roughly 4% of the sample.

The time point label, as the study defines it: about 28 days (+/-7) after the second vaccine dose. The treatment or condition tag for this specimen amounts to: meningococcal conjugate vaccine given as trial control. The vaccinee samples were drawn from two UK trials, COV001 and COV002, one of which was a single-blind randomized controlled phase 2/3 trial testing AZD1222 (ChAdOx1 nCoV-19) in healthy adults. For TCRbeta chain sequencing, PBMC samples from trial participants were taken at day 0 and at day 28 after the second dose. The TCR was taken from an adult who received the MenACWY meningococcal vaccine as a control. The rearranged chain carries TRBV7-2 and TRBJ1-1; too little of a D gene remains to name it. The sequencing here drew on peripheral blood, taken 28 days after the second dose of the MenACWY control vaccine. Here the CDR3 is given as CASSLERETEAFF. Here is the DNA: TGTGCCAGCAGCTTAGAGAGGGAAACCGAGGCTTTCTTT.